One sample yielded the 27 T cell receptor beta chains listed below, sequenced in a study of T cell repertoires in cytomegalovirus infection. Their recognized antigens are unknown. TCRdb re-analysed the reads in MiXCR, keeping a single row per CDR3 protein. The top ten clones hold 43% of a sample with roughly 500,000 distinct CDR3 sequences, approximately 40% of them seen once. Specimen: cultured PBMCs, collected from culture after CMV antigen stimulation. These receptors all come from a human donor in good health (CMV status not recorded). Some clones in this sample may be carry-over from other donors' samples.

The CDR3 nucleotides are TGTGCCAGCAGCTTAAGCGGGAGATTAGATACGCAGTATTTT. Translated: CASSLSGRLDTQYF. The V call is TRBV7-2, the J call TRBJ2-3; 8 bases fit TRBD2. Germline V gives CDR1 SGHTA, CDR2 FQGNSA. This CDR3 has 14 amino acids. J was trimmed by 5 bases and V by 2 bases; bases with no gene match: 3.

The V and J genes are TRBV5-4 and TRBJ2-3, with D perhaps TRBD1 or TRBD2 (5 bases each). This CDR3 region has 15 residues. Germline V gene lookup returns CDR1 SGHNT and CDR2 YYREEE (reference sequence). V lost 0 bases and J 4 bases, leaving 12 bases between the germline ends. CDR3 sequence reads: CASSLGGPGPDTQYF. CDR3 nucleotides: TGTGCCAGCAGCTTGGGGGGACCTGGTCCAGATACGCAGTATTTT.

This clonotype has at least ten counts. The genes are TRBV7-2 and TRBJ2-5; D tentatively fits TRBD1 or TRBD2 (5 bases each). V was clipped by 5 bases and J by 4 bases, with 11 bases between them. The germline V gene encodes CDR1 SGHTA and CDR2 FQGNSA. CDR3 size: 13 residues. Written as DNA, the CDR3 is TGTGCCAGCAGCGTGGATGGGGGAGAGACCCAGTACTTC. Its protein product is CASSVDGGETQYF.

The chain joins TRBV6-8 to TRBJ2-7, with TRBD1 matching over 8 bases. V trimming: 5 bases; J trimming: 2 bases; junction bases outside the gene matches: 5. Germline CDR1 and CDR2: MNHGY and SAAAGT. The CDR3 length is 14 residues. CDR3 in amino acids: CASSDRTGTYEQYF. CDR3 DNA: TGTGCCAGCAGTGACAGGACAGGGACCTACGAGCAGTACTTC.

This sequence joins TRBV2 and TRBJ1-6, with D unresolved. The CDR3 has 16 amino acids. The germline V gene has CDR1 SNHLY and CDR2 FYNNEI. The V end lost 8 bases, the J end lost 9 bases, and 23 bases lay between the germline ends. As DNA, the CDR3 is TGTGCCAGCGGGTCCCTACCGCCCCGCCTTGGTTCACCCCTCCACTTT. As protein: CASGSLPPRLGSPLHF.

The rearrangement joins TRBV7-2 to TRBJ1-1; possibly TRBD1 for D (5 bases). The germline V gene has CDR1 SGHTA and CDR2 FQGNSA. Between the trimmed V and J ends, which lost 4 bases and 0 bases, there was a span of 9 bases. There are 14 residues in the CDR3. The CDR3 loop reads CASSSSGVNTEAFF. The CDR3 DNA is TGTGCCAGCAGCTCCTCGGGGGTGAACACTGAAGCTTTCTTT.

With regard to this clonotype: One junction end does not reproduce the germline sequence, and a read error may be involved. This rearrangement joins TRBV6-2 or TRBV6-3 to TRBJ2-2; TRBD2 is a possible D gene (6 bases). This CDR3 is built from 15 residues. In germline, CDR1 is MNHEY, CDR2 SVGEGT. CDR3 protein: CASSRDSYYTGELFF. In DNA form, the CDR3 reads TGTGCCAGCAGCCGGGACTCCTACTACACCGGGGAACTGTTTTTT.

This chain joins TRBV7-2 and TRBJ2-7, with 9 nucleotides matching TRBD1. Trimming took 1 base from V and 5 from J; bases not matched to a gene: 6. Germline V gene sequence: CDR1 SGHTA, CDR2 FQGNSA. The CDR3 covers 15 residues. The DNA for the CDR3 is TGTGCCAGCAGCTTAGGGTACAGGGGGCGGAACGAGCAGTACTTC. Translating gives CASSLGYRGRNEQYF.

This sequence joins TRBV20-1 and TRBJ2-1; 8 bases fit TRBD2. The CDR3 loop spans 15 amino acids. V shed 0 bases, J shed 5 bases, and the junction held 6 bases outside the gene matches. Germline assignment: CDR1 DFQATT and CDR2 SNEGSKA (reference sequence). CDR3 DNA sequence: TGCAGTGCTAGAGACCTAGCGGGTGTGAACAATGAGCAGTTCTTC. This codes for CSARDLAGVNNEQFF.

The chain links TRBV7-9 to TRBJ1-2, with a possible D match to TRBD1 (6 bases). This CDR3 spans 13 amino acids. The V end lost 3 bases, the J end lost 7 bases, and 12 bases lay between the germline ends. CDR1 and CDR2 (germline): SEHNR, FQNEAQ (reference sequence). This CDR3 reads CASSFPGAVGYTF. The CDR3 region has the DNA TGTGCCAGCAGCTTCCCAGGGGCGGTTGGCTACACCTTC.

The chain recombines TRBV20-1 with TRBJ1-6, with D perhaps TRBD1 (6 bases). This CDR3 has 18 amino acids. V was clipped by 1 base and J by 5 bases, with 21 bases between them. Germline CDR1 is DFQATT and CDR2 is SNEGSKA (reference sequence). The CDR3 loop is CSARAPGGSLRHNSPLHF. CDR3 sequence (DNA): TGCAGTGCTAGAGCCCCCGGGGGCTCCCTAAGGCATAATTCACCCCTCCACTTT.

The chain has TRBV4-1 and TRBJ1-6, with D hard to call. V dropped 0 bases and J dropped 14 bases, with 11 bases sitting between them. Germline-derived CDR1 and CDR2 are MGHRA and YSYEKL. The CDR3 loop spans 13 amino acids. The CDR3 DNA follows: TGCGCCAGCAGCCAAGATCGTACCTTTACCCTCCACTTT. Protein product: CASSQDRTFTLHF.

This clonotype turned up a few times. The chain is built from TRBV10-3 and TRBJ2-5; D ambiguous. This CDR3 comprises 13 residues. Germline CDR1 and CDR2: ENHRY and SYGVKD. The V gene lost 2 bases and the J gene lost 1 base, with 5 bases spanning the gap. As DNA, the CDR3 is TGTGCCATCAGTGAGCCCCCCCAAGAGACCCAGTACTTC. Its translation is CAISEPPQETQYF.

The gene calls are TRBV28 and TRBJ2-5; maybe TRBD1 (6 bases). CDR3 length equals 14 residues. The V gene's germline CDR1 is MDHEN and CDR2 SYDVKM. V dropped 3 bases and J dropped 5 bases, with 13 bases sitting between them. CDR3 DNA sequence: TGTGCCAGCAGTTTGGACAGTCCGCGGGAGACCCAGTACTTC. It yields the protein CASSLDSPRETQYF.

The rearrangement uses TRBV7-9 and TRBJ1-1, with unresolved D. The ends were cut back, 4 bases at V and 4 bases at J, with 16 bases in the middle. The CDR3 covers 15 residues. The V gene's germline CDR1 is SEHNR and CDR2 FQNEAQ (reference sequence). CDR3 in amino acids: CASSSPQDRRTEAFF. The CDR3 DNA reads as TGTGCCAGCAGCTCACCGCAGGACCGACGCACTGAAGCTTTCTTT. The whole variable domain, remainder taken from reference TRBV7-9 and TRBJ1-1, is DTGVSQNPRHKITKRGQNVTFRCDPISEHNRLYWYRQTLGQGPEFLTYFQNEAQLEKSRLLSDRFSAERPKGSFSTLEIQRTEQGDSAMYLCASSSPQDRRTEAFFGQGTRLTVV.

The J gene is TRBJ1-1, the V gene TRBV7-9; D may be TRBD1 (6 bases). Germline V gene sequence: CDR1 SEHNR, CDR2 FQNEAQ (reference sequence). The CDR3 consists of 14 residues. The V and J ends lost 4 bases and 4 bases respectively, with 13 bases between them. CDR3 nucleotides: TGTGCCAGCAGCTCCACGGGGGGGGCCACTGAAGCTTTCTTT. Its protein is CASSSTGGATEAFF.

The chain is built from TRBV4-3 and TRBJ1-1; TRBD1 might be the D (5 bases). V was clipped by 3 bases and J by 1 base, with 18 bases between them. This CDR3 has 17 residues. Germline V gene lookup returns CDR1 LGHNA and CDR2 YSLEER. CDR3 bases: TGCGCCAGCAGCCACGCAATAACAGGTCTTGGGAACACTGAAGCTTTCTTT. The encoded protein is CASSHAITGLGNTEAFF.

This clonotype was counted only a few times. In DNA form, the CDR3 reads TGTGCCAGCAGACCGGGACAGGGGGCCAGGGAGCAGTACTTC. Protein: CASRPGQGAREQYF. This chain links TRBV28 with TRBJ2-7; TRBD1 aligns across 12 bases. The J segment lost 7 bases and the V segment lost 6 bases, leaving 7 bases of the junction unmatched. The CDR3 length is 14 residues. The germline V gene has CDR1 MDHEN and CDR2 SYDVKM.

CDR3 region: CASSLAAVRHTEAFF. The CDR3 DNA is TGTGCCAGCAGCTTAGCCGCGGTCCGCCACACTGAAGCTTTCTTT. V gene TRBV7-9 combines with J gene TRBJ1-1; D is uncertain. The germline CDR1 and CDR2 sequences are SEHNR and FQNEAQ (reference sequence). The CDR3 loop spans 15 amino acids. Trimming shortened V by 0 bases and J by 3 bases, and 11 bases separated the two germline ends.

This clonotype was observed a handful of times. The J gene is TRBJ2-3, the V gene TRBV11-2; 12 positions agree with TRBD2. Germline lookup yields CDR1 SGHAT and CDR2 FQNNGV. J gave up 3 bases and V 6 bases, and 7 bases lay outside the gene matches. The CDR3 contains 16 residues. The CDR3 spells CASRGLAGWRTDTQYF. CDR3 DNA: TGTGCCAGCAGAGGACTAGCGGGGTGGAGAACAGATACGCAGTATTTT. Full variable domain (missing parts from reference TRBV11-2 and TRBJ2-3): EAGVAQSPRYKIIEKRQSVAFWCNPISGHATLYWYQQILGQGPKLLIQFQNNGVVDDSQLPKDRFSAERLKGVDSTLKIQPAKLEDSAVYLCASRGLAGWRTDTQYFGPGTRLTVL.

The gene calls are TRBV20-1 and TRBJ2-3; possibly TRBD2 for D (6 bases). Germline CDR1 and CDR2: DFQATT and SNEGSKA (reference sequence). The V end lost 3 bases, the J end lost 2 bases, and 18 bases lay between the germline ends. This CDR3 is 16 amino acids long. The CDR3 loop is CSARAGRYPPTDTQYF. The CDR3 DNA is TGCAGTGCTAGGGCGGGACGGTATCCCCCCACAGATACGCAGTATTTT.

The genes are TRBV27 and TRBJ2-7; D gene uncertain. In germline, CDR1 is MNHEY, CDR2 SMNVEV (reference sequence). The CDR3 is 13 amino acids. V dropped 3 bases and J dropped 2 bases, with 8 bases sitting between them. CDR3 DNA: TGTGCCAGCAGTTTGCAGGCTACCTACGAGCAGTACTTC. Its translation: CASSLQATYEQYF.

The rearrangement uses TRBV12-3 or TRBV12-4 and TRBJ1-1; D uncertain. The length of the CDR3 is 15 residues. V dropped 5 bases and J dropped 1 base, with 14 bases sitting between them. The CDR3, as DNA: TGTGCCAGCAGTCCCACCCGGCCAGGGAACACTGAAGCTTTCTTT. It codes for CASSPTRPGNTEAFF.

The chain has TRBV11-2 and TRBJ2-7; D not certain. The CDR3 is made up of 11 amino acids. Between the trimmed V and J ends, which lost 5 bases and 7 bases, there was a span of 9 bases. From germline, CDR1 is SGHAT and CDR2 FQNNGV. The CDR3 region has the DNA TGTGCCAGCAGCCAGAGCTGGGAGCAGTACTTC. Translating gives CASSQSWEQYF.

The table lists this clonotype with many counts. V and J are TRBV11-3 and TRBJ2-3; a weak D match, TRBD2 (5 bases). V was trimmed by 4 bases and J by 0 bases, leaving 8 bases between them. This CDR3 is built from 14 residues. Germline V CDR1 and CDR2: SGHNT, YENEEA. Written as DNA, the CDR3 is TGTGCCAGCAGCTGGACTTCTAGCACAGATACGCAGTATTTT. The encoded protein is CASSWTSSTDTQYF.

The rearrangement uses TRBV7-9 and TRBJ2-6; 8 positions match TRBD1. CDR3 length equals 18 residues. CDR1 and CDR2 from the germline V gene are SEHNR and FQNEAQ (reference sequence). J gave up 0 bases and V 2 bases, and 6 bases lay outside the gene matches. CDR3: CASSLRGQVVSGANVLTF. DNA for the CDR3: TGTGCCAGCAGCTTACGGGGACAGGTCGTCTCTGGGGCCAACGTCCTGACTTTC. The full variable domain, in which reference TRBV7-9 and TRBJ2-6 provide the parts outside the CDR3, is DTGVSQNPRHKITKRGQNVTFRCDPISEHNRLYWYRQTLGQGPEFLTYFQNEAQLEKSRLLSDRFSAERPKGSFSTLEIQRTEQGDSAMYLCASSLRGQVVSGANVLTFGAGSRLTVL.

This clonotype was seen ten or more times. This chain joins TRBV7-2 and TRBJ1-1; TRBD1 matches at 8 bases. Germline trimming cut 4 bases from V and 11 bases from J; bases unmatched to any gene: 6. Germline values: CDR1 SGHTA, CDR2 FQGNSA. This CDR3 region has 12 residues. The CDR3 protein is CASSSYRGMAFF. DNA for the CDR3: TGTGCCAGCAGCTCCTACAGGGGGATGGCTTTCTTT.